The sequence of this TCR beta chain was determined in a study of blood T cell repertoires in COVID-19. Whole-study context: The analysed material was cDNA or gDNA that came from T cells, B-cell-depleted T cells, or PBMCs.

This CDR3 spans 15 amino acids. The V end was cut by 1 base, the J end by 3 bases, with 13 bases between. CDR1 KGHSH and CDR2 LQKENI come from the germline V gene. Clones were sequenced by immunoSEQ multiplex PCR, and TCRdb holds only the in-frame ones, with some missing. The table lists approximately 46,000 clones, 86% of them singletons, with roughly 14% in the top ten. V and J are TRBV18 and TRBJ2-7; a possible D gene is TRBD1 (6 bases). This receptor was identified in a human donor in a cohort sampled during active COVID-19. The material sequenced was peripheral blood. DNA of the CDR3: TGTGCCAGCTCACCACTACAGGGACGGAGCTACGAGCAGTACTTC. Translation gives CASSPLQGRSYEQYF.